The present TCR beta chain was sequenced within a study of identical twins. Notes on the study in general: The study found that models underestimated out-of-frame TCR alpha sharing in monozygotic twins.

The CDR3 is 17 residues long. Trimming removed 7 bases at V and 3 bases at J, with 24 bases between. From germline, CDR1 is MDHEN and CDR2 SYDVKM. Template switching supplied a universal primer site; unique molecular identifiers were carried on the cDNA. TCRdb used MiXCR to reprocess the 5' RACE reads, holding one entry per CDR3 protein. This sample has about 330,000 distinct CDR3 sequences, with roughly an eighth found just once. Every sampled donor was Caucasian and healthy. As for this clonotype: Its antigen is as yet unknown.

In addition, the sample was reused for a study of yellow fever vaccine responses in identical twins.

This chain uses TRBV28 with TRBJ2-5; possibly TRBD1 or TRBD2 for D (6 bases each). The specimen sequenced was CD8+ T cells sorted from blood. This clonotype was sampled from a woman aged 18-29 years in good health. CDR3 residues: CASTQMWGPGGEETQYF. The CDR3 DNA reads TGTGCCAGCACCCAAATGTGGGGGCCCGGAGGGGAAGAGACCCAGTACTTC.